The clone carrying this T cell receptor (beta chain) was picked up many times. Its matching antigen is unknown. For Graves' hyperthyroidism to be stable, ophthalmopathy could not progress within 18 months. An approximately 10 ml volume of fresh peripheral blood provided the PBMCs. J gave up 2 bases and V 10 bases, and 5 bases lay outside the gene matches. Germline V CDR1 and CDR2: MDHEN, SYDVKM. The CDR3 runs to 12 residues. Amplification of TCR beta CDR3 regions was performed using RNA transcripts as template. In the first-round RT-PCR of the TCR CDR3, the HTBI primer set was used. One entry per CDR3 protein results from TCRdb running MiXCR on the multiplex PCR reads. The sample holds 500,000 to 650,000 distinct CDR3 sequences, 14% seen once. The record originates from a study of T cells in Graves' hyperthyroidism and ophthalmopathy. Across the study: Any treatment followed the collection of peripheral blood at initial diagnosis.

General study findings and limits: Blood also held most thyroid clonotypes expanded beyond 0.001.

The V gene is TRBV28, the J gene TRBJ2-7, with TRBD1 identical over 7 bases. This receptor was obtained from a woman aged 35 to 49 with Graves' hyperthyroidism. Sequencing was carried out using blood. CDR3 sequence reads: CATRQGTYEQYF. DNA for the CDR3: TGTGCCACCCGACAGGGAACCTACGAGCAGTACTTC.